This T cell receptor (beta chain) was documented in a study of T cells after yellow fever vaccination. Germline loops: CDR1 SEHNR, CDR2 FQNEAQ (reference sequence). The V end was cut by 2 bases, the J end by 0 bases, with 12 bases between. CDR3 length: 16 residues. Production of TCR cDNA was by 5'RACE template switching, which also added a universal primer site and UMIs. TCRdb analysed the 5' RACE reads with MiXCR anew, one entry per CDR3 protein. Of tens of thousands of distinct CDR3 sequences in the sample, around 7.8% were seen once. This clonotype originated in a man younger than 30 who received the YFV17D yellow fever vaccine. This chain connects TRBV7-9 to TRBJ2-3; D gene uncertain. Material: CD8+ T cells sorted from PBMCs, obtained approximately 11 days after the first yellow fever vaccination. The CDR3 region has the DNA TGTGCCAGCAGCTTAAATCCGACGGTCAGCACAGATACGCAGTATTTT. Translation: CASSLNPTVSTDTQYF.